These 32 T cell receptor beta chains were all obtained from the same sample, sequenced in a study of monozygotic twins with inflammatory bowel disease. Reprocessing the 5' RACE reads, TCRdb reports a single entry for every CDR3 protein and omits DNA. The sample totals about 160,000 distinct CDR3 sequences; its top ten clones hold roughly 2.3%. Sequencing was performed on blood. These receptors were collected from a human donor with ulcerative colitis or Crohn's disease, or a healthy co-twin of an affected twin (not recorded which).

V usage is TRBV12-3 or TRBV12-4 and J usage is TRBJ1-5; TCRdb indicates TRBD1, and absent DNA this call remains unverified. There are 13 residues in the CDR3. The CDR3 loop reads CASRGTGGQPQHF.

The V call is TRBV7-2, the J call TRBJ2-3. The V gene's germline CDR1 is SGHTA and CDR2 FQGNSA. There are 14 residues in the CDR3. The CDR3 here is CASSLYGRTDTQYF. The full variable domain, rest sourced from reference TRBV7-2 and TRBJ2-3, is GAGVSQSPSNKVTEKGKDVELRCDPISGHTALYWYRQSLGQGLEFLIYFQGNSAPDKSGLPSDRFSAERTGGSVSTLTIQRTQQEDSAVYLCASSLYGRTDTQYFGPGTRLTVL.

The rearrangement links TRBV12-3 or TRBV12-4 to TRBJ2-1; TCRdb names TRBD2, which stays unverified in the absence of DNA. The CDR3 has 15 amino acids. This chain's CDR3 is CASSPLAGTYNEQFF.

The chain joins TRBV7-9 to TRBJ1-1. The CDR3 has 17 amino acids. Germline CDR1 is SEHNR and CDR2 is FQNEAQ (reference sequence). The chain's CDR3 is CASSLGRTYTLNTEAFF.

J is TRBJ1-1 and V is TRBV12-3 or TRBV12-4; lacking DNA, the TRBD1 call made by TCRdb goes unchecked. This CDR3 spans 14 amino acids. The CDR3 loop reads CASSLIRGETEAFF.

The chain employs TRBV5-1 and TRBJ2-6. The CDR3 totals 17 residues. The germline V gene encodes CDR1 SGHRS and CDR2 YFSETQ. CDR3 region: CASRLAVMGSGANVLTF.

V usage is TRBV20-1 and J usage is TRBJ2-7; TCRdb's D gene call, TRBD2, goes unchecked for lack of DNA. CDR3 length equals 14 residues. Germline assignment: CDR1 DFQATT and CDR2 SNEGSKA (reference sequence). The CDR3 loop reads CSASSGRPGSEQYF.

CDR3 in amino acids: CASSLAIAGTDEQFF. The chain combines TRBV28 with TRBJ2-1; TCRdb reports TRBD2, a call that lacks DNA to check it against. This CDR3 has 15 amino acids. From germline, CDR1 is MDHEN and CDR2 SYDVKM.

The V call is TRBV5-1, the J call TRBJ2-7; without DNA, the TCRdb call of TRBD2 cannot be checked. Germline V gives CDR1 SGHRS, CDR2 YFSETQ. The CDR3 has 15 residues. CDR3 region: CASSSWWEIAYEQYF.

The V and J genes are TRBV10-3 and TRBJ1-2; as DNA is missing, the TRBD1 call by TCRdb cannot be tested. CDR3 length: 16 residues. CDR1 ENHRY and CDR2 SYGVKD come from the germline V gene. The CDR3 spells CAISEGGSYANYGYTF.

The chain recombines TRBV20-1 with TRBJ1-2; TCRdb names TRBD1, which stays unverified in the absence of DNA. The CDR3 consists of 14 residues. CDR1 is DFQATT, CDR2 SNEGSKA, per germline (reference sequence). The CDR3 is CSAGSWGSAVGYTF.

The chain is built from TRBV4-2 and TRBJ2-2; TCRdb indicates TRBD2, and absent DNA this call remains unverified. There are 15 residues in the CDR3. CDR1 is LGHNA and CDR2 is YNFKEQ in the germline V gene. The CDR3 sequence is CASSQVREVAGELFF.

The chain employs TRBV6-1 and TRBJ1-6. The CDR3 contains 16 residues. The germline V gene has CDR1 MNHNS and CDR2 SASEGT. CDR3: CASATSMSSYNSPLHF.

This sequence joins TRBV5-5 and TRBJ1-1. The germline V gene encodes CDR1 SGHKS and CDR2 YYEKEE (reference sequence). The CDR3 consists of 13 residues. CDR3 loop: CASSLGINTEAFF.

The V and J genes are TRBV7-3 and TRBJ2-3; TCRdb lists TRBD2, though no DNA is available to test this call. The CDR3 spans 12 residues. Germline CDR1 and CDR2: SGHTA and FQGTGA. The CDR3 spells CASSHPPDTRYF.

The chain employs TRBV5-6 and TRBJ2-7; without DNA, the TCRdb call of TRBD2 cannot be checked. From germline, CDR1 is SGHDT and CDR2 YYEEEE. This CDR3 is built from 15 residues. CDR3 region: CASSTGTSGSYEQYF.

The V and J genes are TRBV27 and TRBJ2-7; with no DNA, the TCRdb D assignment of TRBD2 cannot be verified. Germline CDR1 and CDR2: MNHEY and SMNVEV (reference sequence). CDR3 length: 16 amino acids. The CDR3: CASSLSVREAPYEQYF.

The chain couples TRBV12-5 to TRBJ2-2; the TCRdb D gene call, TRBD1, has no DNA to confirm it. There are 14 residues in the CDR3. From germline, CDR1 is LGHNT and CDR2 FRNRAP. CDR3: CASAVQGATGELFF.

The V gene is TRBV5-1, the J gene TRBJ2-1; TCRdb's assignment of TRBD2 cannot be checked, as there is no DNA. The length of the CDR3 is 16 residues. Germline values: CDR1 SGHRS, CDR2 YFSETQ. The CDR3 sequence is CASSSPRDSGNDEQFF.

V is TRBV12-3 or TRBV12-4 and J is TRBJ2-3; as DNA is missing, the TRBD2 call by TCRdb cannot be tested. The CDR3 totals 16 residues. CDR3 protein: CASGPPGGLASDTQYF.

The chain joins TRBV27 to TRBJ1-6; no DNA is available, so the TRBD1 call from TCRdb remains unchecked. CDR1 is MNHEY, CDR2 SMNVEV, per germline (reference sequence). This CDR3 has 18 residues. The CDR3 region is CASRKSAGTGRGKGSLHF.

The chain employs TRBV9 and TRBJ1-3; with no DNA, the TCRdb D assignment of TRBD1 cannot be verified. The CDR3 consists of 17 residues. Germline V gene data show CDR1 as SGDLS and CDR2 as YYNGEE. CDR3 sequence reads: CASGRGAGATSGNTIYF. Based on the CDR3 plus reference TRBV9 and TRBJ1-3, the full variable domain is DSGVTQTPKHLITATGQRVTLRCSPRSGDLSVYWYQQSLDQGLQFLIQYYNGEERAKGNILERFSAQQFPDLHSELNLSSLELGDSALYFCASGRGAGATSGNTIYFGEGSWLTVV.

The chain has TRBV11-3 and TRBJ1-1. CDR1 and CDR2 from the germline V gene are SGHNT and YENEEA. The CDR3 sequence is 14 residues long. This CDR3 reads CASRHPGRNTEAFF.

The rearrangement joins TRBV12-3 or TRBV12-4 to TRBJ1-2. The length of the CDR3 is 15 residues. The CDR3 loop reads CASSLGSPGLSGYTF.

CDR3 sequence: CASSVTSGPRTQYF. V and J are TRBV2 and TRBJ2-3; the TCRdb call, TRBD2, lacks DNA for checking. The CDR3 runs to 14 residues. The germline V gene has CDR1 SNHLY and CDR2 FYNNEI.

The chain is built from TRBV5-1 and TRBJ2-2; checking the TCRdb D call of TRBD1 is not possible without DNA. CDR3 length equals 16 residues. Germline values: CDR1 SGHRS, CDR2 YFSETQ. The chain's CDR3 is CASSPTGQAKTGELFF.

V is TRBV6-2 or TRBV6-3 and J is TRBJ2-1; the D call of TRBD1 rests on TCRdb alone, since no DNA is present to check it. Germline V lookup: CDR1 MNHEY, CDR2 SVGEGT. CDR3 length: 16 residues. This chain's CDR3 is CASRDDGTGFYNEQFF.

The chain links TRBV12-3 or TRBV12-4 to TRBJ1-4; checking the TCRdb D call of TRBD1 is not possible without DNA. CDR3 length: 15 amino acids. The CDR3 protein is CASSLQGFEVEKLFF.

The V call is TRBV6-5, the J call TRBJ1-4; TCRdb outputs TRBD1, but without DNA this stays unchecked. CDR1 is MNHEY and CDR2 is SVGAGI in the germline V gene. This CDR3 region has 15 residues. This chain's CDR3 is CASSYWNGGAEKLFF.

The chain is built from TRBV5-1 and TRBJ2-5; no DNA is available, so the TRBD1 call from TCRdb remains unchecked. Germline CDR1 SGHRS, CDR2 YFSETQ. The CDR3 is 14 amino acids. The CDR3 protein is CASSFRRGQETQYF.

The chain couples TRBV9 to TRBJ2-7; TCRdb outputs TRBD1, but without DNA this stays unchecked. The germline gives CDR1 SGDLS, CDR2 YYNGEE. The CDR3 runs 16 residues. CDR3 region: CASSTGPGTGSYEQYF.

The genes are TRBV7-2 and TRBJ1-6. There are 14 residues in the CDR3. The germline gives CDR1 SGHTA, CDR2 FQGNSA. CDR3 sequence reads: CASSLGVQGSPLHF.